This TCR beta chain came from a study of blood T cell repertoires in COVID-19. Repertoires were generated with immunoSEQ multiplex PCR, while TCRdb's copy carries only in-frame clones and drops some. The data contain 150,000 or so clones, around 90% of them seen just once; the ten biggest clones take up roughly 4%. CDR1 MDHEN and CDR2 SYDVKM come from the germline V gene. V was pared by 3 bases and J by 6 bases, with 5 bases of the junction left unmatched. The CDR3 length is 15 residues. This clone appeared a few times. The sequencing sample was made of PBMCs or T cells enriched from blood (not recorded which). The chain joins TRBV28 to TRBJ1-6; 7 nucleotides agree with TRBD1. This sequence was found in a middle-aged woman who had been exposed to COVID-19. The CDR3: CASSFLGQTNSPLHF. CDR3 coding DNA: TGTGCCAGCAGTTTTTTGGGACAGACTAATTCACCCCTCCACTTT.